This TCR beta chain was identified in a study of cytomegalovirus exposure and HLA in healthy donors. Study summary: Falling in the Caucasian-associated ancestry cluster were 65% to 90% of approximately 410 genotyped donors.

Overall study results and limits: Some V segments (TRBV6-2 and TRBV6-3 among them) were excluded as indistinguishable. Later analysis showed most CMV-associated TCR beta chains appearing HLA-restricted. There were 150 to 200 TCR beta chains listed as cytomegalovirus-associated.

Germline assignment: CDR1 SGHNT and CDR2 YYREEE (reference sequence). The CDR3 length is 14 residues. V was trimmed by 3 bases and J by 3 bases, leaving 13 bases between them. The PCR employed 60 Vbeta primers together with 13 Jbeta primers. The assay was immunoSEQ multiplex PCR, and TCRdb's table has in-frame clones only and misses some. The data show more than 95,000 clones, around 80% seen once. There are a few counts of this clone. Its antigen remains unknown. The sample was PBMCs. The V gene is TRBV5-4, the J gene TRBJ2-7; no reliable D call. The clonotype originates from a young woman in good health and CMV-seropositive. CDR3 in amino acids: CASSSGSNYYEQYF. The CDR3 region has the DNA TGTGCCAGCAGCTCCGGGTCCAATTACTACGAGCAGTACTTC.